This T cell receptor (beta chain) was documented in a study of cytomegalovirus exposure and HLA in healthy donors. On the study more broadly: Sequencing of 180 million or so T cells in an earlier analysis found 100 million to 140 million unique TCR beta sequences. Overall study results and limits: Analysis performed later showed TCR beta chains linked to HLA being more clonally expanded than equally common others. Immune exposure data for these donors was limited to CMV serostatus.

PCR employed 60 Vbeta and 13 Jbeta primers. Method: immunoSEQ multiplex PCR; TCRdb's copy keeps in-frame clones and lacks some. The profile shows 90,000 to 130,000 clones, around 86% of them singletons. Comment on this clone: Antigen unknown. Other DNA sequences in the sample encode the same CDR3.

Per the germline V gene, CDR1 is MDHEN and CDR2 is SYDVKM. The CDR3 length is 14 residues. V shed 3 bases and J shed 4 bases, with 12 bases lying between them. The V and J genes are TRBV28 and TRBJ1-1, with D maybe TRBD1 (6 bases). The sequenced sample consisted of PBMCs. The receptor's source is a man aged 40-50 years in good health and CMV-seronegative. DNA for the CDR3: TGTGCCAGCAGTTTTAGCCAGGGGAGCACTGAAGCTTTCTTT. Translating gives CASSFSQGSTEAFF.